This TCR beta chain was observed in a study of shared clonotypes between healthy human individuals. Libraries were prepared by immunoSEQ multiplex PCR; TCRdb keeps only in-frame clonotypes and omits some of them. The data hold about 2.2 million clones, with about 94% observed a single time. Germline V gene lookup returns CDR1 MNHEY and CDR2 SVGAGI. The CDR3 totals 16 residues. Trimming shortened V by 3 bases and J by 5 bases, and 14 bases separated the two germline ends. This clone was seen once. The naive CD8 fraction comprised CD45RO-negative cells positively selected for CCR7 and excluded terminally differentiated effector memory CD45RA+ cells.

The chain links TRBV6-5 to TRBJ1-6; no definite D call. The source of this sequence is a man aged 18 to 30 in good health. Some clones in this sample may be carry-over from other donors' samples. The sequencing sample was made of naive CD8+ T cells from PBMCs. The CDR3 DNA sequence: TGTGCCAGCAGTTATAACACACTTGCCGATAATTCACCCCTCCACTTT. This codes for CASSYNTLADNSPLHF.